This is a list of T cell receptor beta chains from one sample in a study of T cell repertoires in cytomegalovirus infection. TCRdb re-analysed the reads in MiXCR, keeping a single row per CDR3 protein. There are 51,000 or so distinct CDR3 sequences in the sample; about 20% occur only once, and about four fifths lies in the top ten. Their antigens remain unidentified. This sample comprised CD8+ T cells from cultured PBMCs, obtained from culture after CMV antigen stimulation. These receptors were collected from a human donor in good health (CMV status not recorded). Some clones in this sample may be carry-over from other donors' samples. CDR3s include the opening cysteine and the closing phenylalanine or tryptophan. The D gene is left open where the match is weak. The size of a clone is reported for some rows only, either as once, few or many, or as a class for expanded clones.

d_call j_call cdr3_length v_call clone_size cdr3_nt cdr3_aa
- TRBJ2-1 15 TRBV2 many TGTGCCAGCAGTAGTACTCCCGCGTCGAACAATGAGCAGTTCTTC CASSSTPASNNEQFF
- TRBJ1-5 14 TRBV6-1 - TGTGCCAGCAGGGTTGGACAGAAAAATCAGCCCCAGCATTTT CASRVGQKNQPQHF
- TRBJ2-3 13 TRBV4-1 - TGCGCCAGCAGTGGGATTGGAGAGGATACGCAGTATTTT CASSGIGEDTQYF
- TRBJ2-2 13 TRBV12-5 - TGTGCTAGTGGTTCCCCAGACACCGGGGAGCTGTTTTTT CASGSPDTGELFF
- TRBJ2-1 15 TRBV24-1 few TGTGCCACCAGTGATTTCAGGGGCCCCTACAATGAGCAGTTCTTC CATSDFRGPYNEQFF
TRBD2 TRBJ2-3 14 TRBV15 - TGTGCCACCAGCTCCCGACTAGCTCCAGATACGCAGTATTTT CATSSRLAPDTQYF
TRBD2 TRBJ2-1 16 TRBV6-2/TRBV6-3 - TGTGCCAGCAGTTACGTAGCGGGGGGCGCCTACAATGAGCAGTTCTTC CASSYVAGGAYNEQFF
- TRBJ1-5 14 TRBV6-2/TRBV6-3 - TGTGCCAGCAGCTGGACGGGTTTGGGTCAGCCCCAGCATTTT CASSWTGLGQPQHF
TRBD1 TRBJ2-7 14 TRBV4-2 - TGTGCCAGCAGCCAAGGACAGGGAACCTACGAGCAGTACTTC CASSQGQGTYEQYF
- TRBJ2-1 14 TRBV10-3 - TGTGCCGCTGTGGGTTCGAGCTCCTACAATGAGCAGTTCTTC CAAVGSSSYNEQFF
- TRBJ2-7 13 TRBV25-1 many TGTGCCAGCAGTTTGACAGGAGTCTACGAGCAGTACTTC CASSLTGVYEQYF
- TRBJ1-1 13 TRBV7-2 few TGTGCCAGCAGCTTTGGGACTCAGGTTGAAGCTTTCTTT CASSFGTQVEAFF
- TRBJ1-1 14 TRBV27 - TGTGCCAGCAGTTTCGAGCGGACGAACACTGAAGCTTTCTTT CASSFERTNTEAFF
- TRBJ2-7 11 TRBV7-2 few TGTGCCAGCAGCTGGGGCTTCGAGCAGTACTTC CASSWGFEQYF
- TRBJ2-7 13 TRBV6-2/TRBV6-3 - TGTGCCAGCAGTCAAACTGCGGGGGCCGAGCAGTACTTC CASSQTAGAEQYF